The 17 T cell receptor beta chains below all came from one sample that was sequenced in a study of cytomegalovirus exposure and HLA in healthy donors. PCR used 60 Vbeta primers and 13 Jbeta primers. Method: immunoSEQ multiplex PCR; TCRdb's copy keeps in-frame clones and lacks some. The sample gives under 130,000 clones, 66% of which show up once; around 3.5% is in the top ten. Sequencing input: PBMCs. Every receptor here comes from a woman aged 45 to 65 in good health and CMV-seronegative.

V and J are TRBV2 and TRBJ2-1; 7 bases map to TRBD2. Losses at the gene ends were 4 bases for V and 0 bases for J; bases not matched to a gene: 6. CDR3 length equals 16 residues. Per the germline V gene, CDR1 is SNHLY and CDR2 is FYNNEI. The CDR3: CASSGQRESSYNEQFF. The CDR3 DNA is TGTGCCAGCAGTGGACAGCGGGAAAGCTCCTACAATGAGCAGTTCTTC. The variable domain in full, completed from reference TRBV2 and TRBJ2-1, reads EPEVTQTPSHQVTQMGQEVILRCVPISNHLYFYWYRQILGQKVEFLVSFYNNEISEKSEIFDDQFSVERPDGSNFTLKIRSTKLEDSAMYFCASSGQRESSYNEQFFGPGTRLTVL.

The gene calls are TRBV18 and TRBJ1-5; D uncertain. The V end was cut by 3 bases, the J end by 2 bases, with 11 bases between. Germline CDR1 and CDR2: KGHSH and LQKENI. The CDR3 is 15 amino acids. CDR3 in DNA: TGTGCCAGCTCACCCGGGAACGGTCGCAATCAGCCCCAGCATTTT. It encodes CASSPGNGRNQPQHF.

The chain combines TRBV21-1 with TRBJ1-6. TRBV21-1 is recorded as a pseudogene. This CDR3 spans 16 amino acids. Written as DNA, the CDR3 is TGTGCCAGCACAAGCGGGGACCGCCACTCTAATTCACCCCTCCACTTT. Its protein product is CASTSGDRHSNSPLHF.

J is TRBJ1-1 and V is TRBV18, with D maybe TRBD1 (6 bases). From germline, CDR1 is KGHSH and CDR2 LQKENI. The length of the CDR3 is 15 residues. The ends were cut back, 3 bases at V and 2 bases at J, with 13 bases in the middle. The CDR3, as DNA: TGTGCCAGCTCACCCCCGTCACAGGGTAACACTGAAGCTTTCTTT. Amino acid sequence: CASSPPSQGNTEAFF.

The J gene is TRBJ2-5, the V gene TRBV9, with TRBD2 matching 9 bases. The CDR3 runs to 18 residues. V dropped 0 bases and J dropped 5; count of bases not matched to a gene: 14. The V gene's germline CDR1 is SGDLS and CDR2 YYNGEE. The CDR3 spells CASSVGIAGVMSLETQYF. In DNA, the CDR3 is TGTGCCAGCAGCGTAGGGATAGCGGGAGTAATGTCGCTTGAGACCCAGTACTTC.

This clone was observed a handful of times. The chain carries TRBV27 and TRBJ1-5; possible D gene TRBD1, 5 bases. The CDR3 length is 14 residues. Trimming removed 4 bases at V and 5 bases at J, with 12 bases between. CDR1 MNHEY and CDR2 SMNVEV come from the germline V gene (reference sequence). The CDR3 sequence is CASSSLRADQPQHF. The CDR3, as DNA: TGTGCCAGCAGTTCCCTCAGGGCCGATCAGCCCCAGCATTTT.

This chain links TRBV28 with TRBJ2-3; 9 bases are a match to TRBD2. The CDR3 has 10 residues. The V and J ends lost 5 bases and 14 bases, in that order; junction bases with no gene match: 2. In germline, CDR1 is MDHEN, CDR2 SYDVKM. The CDR3 DNA sequence: TGTGCCAGCAGTGGGACTAGCCGGTATTTT. This encodes CASSGTSRYF.

This sequence joins TRBV6-6 and TRBJ1-2; 7 bases are a match to TRBD1. CDR1 is MNHNY and CDR2 is SVGAGI in the germline V gene (reference sequence). Trimming removed 7 bases from V and 3 bases from J; junction bases left unmatched: 11. CDR3 length equals 15 residues. The CDR3 here is CASTLAGTVDYGYTF. The CDR3 coding sequence is TGTGCCAGCACTCTGGCAGGGACAGTCGACTATGGCTACACCTTC.

The chain employs TRBV10-3 and TRBJ1-2; 10 bases match TRBD1. The V gene's germline CDR1 is ENHRY and CDR2 SYGVKD. This CDR3 is built from 14 residues. Losses at the gene ends were 3 bases for V and 6 bases for J; bases not matched to a gene: 4. The CDR3 coding sequence is TGTGCCATCAGTGACCTCGGGACAGGGGATGGCTACACCTTC. Its protein product is CAISDLGTGDGYTF.

The chain combines TRBV6-4 with TRBJ2-2; D is unclear. The CDR3 runs to 13 residues. Trimming took 5 bases from V and 1 from J, leaving 5 bases between them. Germline CDR1 MRHNA, CDR2 SNTAGT. The CDR3 protein is CASSPGNTGELFF. CDR3 in DNA: TGTGCCAGCAGTCCCGGGAACACCGGGGAGCTGTTTTTT.

This clone was seen a single time. The rearrangement uses TRBV5-1 and TRBJ1-6, with D maybe TRBD1 (6 bases). Germline loops: CDR1 SGHRS, CDR2 YFSETQ. This CDR3 has 20 amino acids. V dropped 3 bases and J dropped 0 bases, with 22 bases sitting between them. The CDR3 sequence: CASSSSPAARGSSYNSPLHF. CDR3 sequence (DNA): TGCGCCAGCAGCTCGTCGCCCGCCGCCAGGGGAAGCTCCTATAATTCACCCCTCCACTTT.

V and J are TRBV19 and TRBJ2-1; TRBD1 might be the D (5 bases). CDR1 and CDR2 from the germline V gene are LNHDA and SQIVND (reference sequence). Trimming cost V 5 bases and J 8 bases, with 10 bases left between them. This CDR3 is built from 12 residues. CDR3 sequence (DNA): TGTGCCAGTAGTTCACAGGCCTATGAGCAGTTCTTC. Translation: CASSSQAYEQFF.

The chain recombines TRBV7-6 with TRBJ2-2; no clear D. V was clipped by 5 bases and J by 4 bases, with 8 bases between them. CDR1 and CDR2 from the germline V gene are SGHVS and FNYEAQ. CDR3 length: 13 amino acids. This chain's CDR3 is CASSLPSTGELFF. In nucleotides, the CDR3 is TGTGCCAGCAGCCTCCCGAGCACCGGGGAGCTGTTTTTT.

CDR3 sequence: CASSLSTSGFTDTQYF. Here the CDR3 DNA reads TGTGCCAGCAGCTTATCGACTAGCGGGTTTACAGATACGCAGTATTTT. J is TRBJ2-3 and V is TRBV11-2; 10 bases align to TRBD2. This CDR3 is 16 amino acids long. Germline assignment: CDR1 SGHAT and CDR2 FQNNGV. V shed 2 bases, J shed 3 bases, and the junction held 5 bases outside the gene matches.

The CDR3 nucleotides are TGTGCCAGCAGTGAAGGTAGGACAGTCAATCAGCCCCAGCATTTT. This codes for CASSEGRTVNQPQHF. The V and J genes are TRBV2 and TRBJ1-5; tentative D call: TRBD1 (6 bases). CDR3 size: 15 residues. Between the trimmed V and J ends, which lost 1 base and 3 bases, there was a span of 10 bases. Per the germline V gene, CDR1 is SNHLY and CDR2 is FYNNEI. Full variable domain (outside the CDR3, taken from reference TRBV2 and TRBJ1-5): EPEVTQTPSHQVTQMGQEVILRCVPISNHLYFYWYRQILGQKVEFLVSFYNNEISEKSEIFDDQFSVERPDGSNFTLKIRSTKLEDSAMYFCASSEGRTVNQPQHFGDGTRLSIL.

The chain employs TRBV5-1 and TRBJ2-1, with 13 bases identical to TRBD2. The CDR3 contains 17 residues. V lost 0 bases, J lost 6 bases, and 6 bases stayed unmatched. Germline V gene sequence: CDR1 SGHRS, CDR2 YFSETQ. The DNA for the CDR3 is TGCGCCAGCAGCTTGGTACCTGGGACTAGCGGGACCAATGAGCAGTTCTTC. Residues: CASSLVPGTSGTNEQFF.

The V and J genes are TRBV10-3 and TRBJ2-7, with no clear D. This CDR3 contains 12 residues. V was pared by 2 bases and J by 6 bases, with 8 bases between. Germline V lookup: CDR1 ENHRY, CDR2 SYGVKD. The DNA for the CDR3 is TGTGCCATCAGTGAGGGAGCTGGCGAGCAGTACTTC. Translation gives CAISEGAGEQYF.